Each of the 27 T cell receptor beta chains below was sequenced from the same sample in a study of cytomegalovirus exposure and HLA in healthy donors (dated by TCRdb to between 2016 and 2019). Libraries were constructed by the immunoSEQ multiplex PCR assay. For the multiplex PCR, a mixture combining 60 forward primers for TCR Vbeta segments and 13 reverse primers for TCR Jbeta segments was used. Not all clones reach the TCRdb copy of this immuneACCESS table, which keeps in-frame sequences only. Checked studies attribute under half of the gap to unresolved V genes and leave the rest unexplained. The sample profile shows roughly 150,000 clones; 70% to 80% of them were found once. The top ten hold around 2.2% of the sample. The sequencing sample was made of PBMCs. Receptors originate from a man aged 25 to 45 in good health and CMV-seronegative.

The chain joins TRBV7-2 to TRBJ1-1; 7 bases are shared with TRBD1. The CDR3 sequence is 13 residues long. The J segment lost 6 bases and the V segment lost 1 base, leaving 2 bases of the junction unmatched. Germline assignment: CDR1 SGHTA and CDR2 FQGNSA. CDR3 sequence: CASSLETGSEAFF. The CDR3 DNA reads TGTGCCAGCAGCTTAGAGACAGGGTCTGAAGCTTTCTTT.

The chain employs TRBV2 and TRBJ2-3, with 13 nucleotides matching TRBD2. The CDR3 runs to 15 residues. Looked up from germline, CDR1 is SNHLY and CDR2 is FYNNEI. J was trimmed by 2 bases and V by 7 bases; bases with no gene match: 3. CDR3 loop: CASKGLAGPTDTQYF. The CDR3 DNA sequence: TGTGCCAGCAAGGGACTAGCGGGACCCACAGATACGCAGTATTTT.

This clone was detected only once. The chain couples TRBV6-6 to TRBJ2-7; the match to TRBD2 covers 7 bases. Germline V CDR1 and CDR2: MNHNY, SVGAGI (reference sequence). This CDR3 contains 15 residues. After removal of 2 bases from V and 0 bases from J, the junction contained 4 bases not matched to a gene. The CDR3 reads CASSYGGGHSYEQYF. CDR3 nucleotides: TGTGCCAGCAGTTACGGGGGAGGGCACTCCTACGAGCAGTACTTC.

The chain uses TRBV6-5 and TRBJ2-5; D unclear. The J call could be wrong; TRBJ2-7 is a better fit for the DNA end. The CDR3 length is 14 residues. In germline, CDR1 is MNHEY, CDR2 SVGAGI. In DNA form, the CDR3 reads TGTGCCAGCAGTTACTCTGCGAGTACCTACGAGCAGTACTTC. Amino acid sequence: CASSYSASTYEQYF.

The chain combines TRBV30 with TRBJ1-3, with 8 bases lining up with TRBD1. CDR1 and CDR2 from the germline V gene are GTSNPN and SVGIG (reference sequence). This CDR3 contains 14 residues. J gave up 1 base and V 4 bases, and 3 bases lay outside the gene matches. CDR3: CAWTRQGSGNTIYF. As DNA, the CDR3 is TGTGCCTGGACTCGACAGGGGTCTGGAAACACCATATATTTT.

The genes are TRBV4-3 and TRBJ1-2, with D hard to call. V was shortened by 0 bases and J by 9 bases, with 17 bases between the two germline ends. Looked up from germline, CDR1 is LGHNA and CDR2 is YSLEER. CDR3 length: 15 residues. The CDR3: CASSQDEASYGSYTF. In DNA, the CDR3 is TGCGCCAGCAGCCAAGATGAGGCGTCTTATGGCAGCTACACCTTC.

This chain joins TRBV28 and TRBJ1-2; a possible D gene is TRBD1 (5 bases). With 3 bases removed from V and 3 bases from J, the gap between germline ends came to 14 bases. Looked up from germline, CDR1 is MDHEN and CDR2 is SYDVKM. The length of the CDR3 is 15 residues. As DNA, the CDR3 is TGTGCCAGCAGTTTTGCGTCTGGGGGGGACTATGGCTACACCTTC. Encoded protein: CASSFASGGDYGYTF.

J is TRBJ1-5 and V is TRBV19; possible D gene TRBD1, 5 bases. Trimming removed 3 bases at V and 3 bases at J, with 9 bases between. CDR3 length equals 14 residues. In germline, CDR1 is LNHDA, CDR2 SQIVND (reference sequence). The CDR3 sequence is CASSIPGINQPQHF. The CDR3 DNA reads TGTGCCAGTAGTATTCCAGGGATCAATCAGCCCCAGCATTTT.

This clone was found a few times. The chain joins TRBV29-1 to TRBJ2-1; TRBD2 aligns across 13 bases. This CDR3 comprises 16 residues. Germline lookup yields CDR1 SQVTM and CDR2 ANQGSEA. Losses at the gene ends were 7 bases for V and 7 bases for J; bases not matched to a gene: 13. This chain's CDR3 is CSASQGLAGAGNEQFF. The DNA for the CDR3 is TGCAGCGCTTCGCAAGGACTAGCGGGAGCCGGAAATGAGCAGTTCTTC.

In this sample, this clone turned up a few times. In DNA, the CDR3 is TGTGCCAGCAGTCAACTAGTGCTGGCAGATACGCAGTATTTT. This translates into CASSQLVLADTQYF. The V gene is TRBV27, the J gene TRBJ2-3, with D maybe TRBD2 (5 bases). The V end was cut by 5 bases, the J end by 4 bases, with 13 bases between. CDR1 is MNHEY, CDR2 SMNVEV, per germline (reference sequence). The CDR3 contains 14 residues.

CDR3 nucleotide sequence: TGTGCCAGCAGCTTAGGCCCAGCGGGAGAACTCGAGCAGTACTTC. Its translation: CASSLGPAGELEQYF. This rearrangement joins TRBV7-2 to TRBJ2-7; TRBD2 matches at 8 bases. V was clipped by 1 base and J by 6 bases; unmatched bases: 8. The germline CDR1 and CDR2 sequences are SGHTA and FQGNSA. The CDR3 loop spans 15 amino acids. The variable domain in full, with the rest retrieved from reference TRBV7-2 and TRBJ2-7, is GAGVSQSPSNKVTEKGKDVELRCDPISGHTALYWYRQSLGQGLEFLIYFQGNSAPDKSGLPSDRFSAERTGGSVSTLTIQRTQQEDSAVYLCASSLGPAGELEQYFGPGTRLTVT.

On this clone itself: One end of the junction does not line up with germline, which may come from a read error. This chain links TRBV7-7 with TRBJ2-3; 7 nucleotides agree with TRBD2. The CDR3 has 17 residues. Germline lookup yields CDR1 SSHAT and CDR2 FNYEAQ (reference sequence). This chain's CDR3 is CASSLVPFRGGEVTQYF. In nucleotides, the CDR3 is TGTGCTAGCAGCTTAGTCCCTTTTCGCGGGGGTGAGGTAACGCAGTATTTT.

CDR3 in DNA: TGTGCCACCAGCAGAGCGGGGGACTTCTACGAGCAGTACTTC. Its translation is CATSRAGDFYEQYF. The V gene is TRBV15, the J gene TRBJ2-5; the D gene is possibly TRBD2 (6 bases). The DNA end favors TRBJ2-7, so the J call may be wrong. Germline V gene lookup returns CDR1 LNHNV and CDR2 YYDKDF (reference sequence). The CDR3 covers 14 residues.

This clone was recorded a few times. The J gene is TRBJ1-1, the V gene TRBV5-6; D possibly corresponds to TRBD1 (5 bases). Trimming removed 4 bases at V and 1 base at J, with 8 bases between. The germline gives CDR1 SGHDT, CDR2 YYEEEE. There are 13 residues in the CDR3. DNA for the CDR3: TGTGCCAGCAGCGCTGGACAGAACACTGAAGCTTTCTTT. Its protein is CASSAGQNTEAFF.

The chain links TRBV7-2 to TRBJ2-3, with 11 positions matching TRBD2. CDR1 SGHTA and CDR2 FQGNSA come from the germline V gene. This CDR3 region has 16 residues. With V trimmed by 1 base and J by 6 bases, 6 bases remained unmatched. The CDR3 DNA follows: TGTGCCAGCAGCTTAGTAGCGGGAGGGCCTATGGATACGCAGTATTTT. Its translation is CASSLVAGGPMDTQYF.

The rearrangement joins TRBV28 to TRBJ2-7; 10 bases agree with TRBD2. This CDR3 region has 13 residues. Looked up from germline, CDR1 is MDHEN and CDR2 is SYDVKM. Trimming took 7 bases from V and 6 from J; bases not matched to a gene: 6. The CDR3, as DNA: TGTGCCAGCACCCTAGCGGGAGTGGGCGAGCAGTACTTC. It codes for CASTLAGVGEQYF.

The chain combines TRBV30 with TRBJ2-5, with 7 bases aligning to TRBD2. The DNA matches TRBJ2-7 better at its end, which makes the J call doubtful. Per germline, CDR1 GTSNPN and CDR2 SVGIG (reference sequence). The CDR3 has 12 residues. The CDR3: CAWSVSGAEQYF. The CDR3 DNA follows: TGTGCCTGGAGTGTAAGCGGGGCCGAGCAGTACTTC.

The V gene is TRBV11-2, the J gene TRBJ1-1, with D perhaps TRBD1 (5 bases). There are 14 residues in the CDR3. With 5 bases removed from V and 11 bases from J, the gap between germline ends came to 21 bases. Germline CDR1 SGHAT, CDR2 FQNNGV. In DNA form, the CDR3 reads TGTGCCAGCAGCCTGTCTGGGGCCATCAGCGAGGCTTTCTTT. Its translation: CASSLSGAISEAFF.

The rearrangement joins TRBV28 to TRBJ1-2; D remains unclear. This CDR3 comprises 13 residues. V dropped 3 bases and J dropped 1 base, with 6 bases sitting between them. CDR1 MDHEN and CDR2 SYDVKM come from the germline V gene. The CDR3 DNA reads TGTGCCAGCAGTTTTAATTTTAACTATGGCTACACCTTC. This encodes CASSFNFNYGYTF.

The gene calls are TRBV21-1 and TRBJ2-7; the table's D call of TRBD1 was not tested on the DNA. TRBV21-1 is a pseudogene locus. The CDR3 contains 18 residues. CDR3 coding DNA: TGTGCCAGCAGCAAACCTAGACTTTACGCGACAGGGACCTACGAGCAGTACTTC. Translation: CASSKPRLYATGTYEQYF.

The chain has TRBV5-1 and TRBJ2-2; a possible D gene is TRBD1 (6 bases). The V and J ends lost 1 base and 3 bases respectively, with 16 bases between them. Looked up from germline, CDR1 is SGHRS and CDR2 is YFSETQ. CDR3 length: 17 amino acids. CDR3 protein: CASSLSLQGLYTGELFF. The DNA of the CDR3 is TGCGCCAGCAGCTTGTCTCTTCAGGGGCTTTACACCGGGGAGCTGTTTTTT.

This sequence joins TRBV6-5 and TRBJ1-3; D not certain. The V and J ends lost 0 bases and 0 bases respectively, with 6 bases between them. This CDR3 has 15 residues. Germline V lookup: CDR1 MNHEY, CDR2 SVGAGI. The CDR3 region is CASSYSRVSGNTIYF. The CDR3 region has the DNA TGTGCCAGCAGTTACTCGAGGGTCTCTGGAAACACCATATATTTT.

The CDR3 sequence: CASSLATVNEKLFF. The CDR3 nucleotides read TGCGCCAGCAGCTTGGCGACAGTAAATGAAAAACTGTTTTTT. This rearrangement joins TRBV5-1 to TRBJ1-4, with a possible D match to TRBD1 (5 bases). Looked up from germline, CDR1 is SGHRS and CDR2 is YFSETQ. The V end was cut by 0 bases, the J end by 5 bases, with 8 bases between. The CDR3 length is 14 residues.

The chain joins TRBV11-2 to TRBJ2-7, with 11 positions matching TRBD2. Unmatched junction bases numbered 8, after V lost 5 bases and J lost 2 bases. CDR1 and CDR2 from the germline V gene are SGHAT and FQNNGV. The CDR3 covers 16 residues. CDR3 residues: CASSARLAGQTYEQYF. CDR3 in DNA: TGTGCCAGCAGCGCAAGACTAGCGGGACAGACCTACGAGCAGTACTTC.

This clone has only one observation. The chain uses TRBV10-1 and TRBJ2-1; 7 bases match TRBD1. CDR3 length: 18 residues. In germline, CDR1 is WNHNN, CDR2 SYGVQD (reference sequence). V shed 8 bases and J 7 bases; nucleotides not matched to a gene: 23. The CDR3 nucleotides read TGCGCCAGCCGATTCAGGGGGTGGAACTCCCCTCAAGGAAATGAGCAGTTCTTC. Encoded protein: CASRFRGWNSPQGNEQFF.

CDR3 region: CASSLGLSTDEQFF. The DNA of the CDR3 is TGCGCCAGCAGCTTGGGACTAAGTACGGATGAGCAGTTCTTC. The chain uses TRBV5-1 and TRBJ2-1; TRBD2 might be the D (5 bases). The germline V gene encodes CDR1 SGHRS and CDR2 YFSETQ. Trimming removed 0 bases from V and 8 bases from J, with 12 bases in between. The CDR3 consists of 14 residues.

The V and J genes are TRBV6-5 and TRBJ1-5; 9 bases fit TRBD1. This CDR3 contains 15 residues. Per germline, CDR1 MNHEY and CDR2 SVGAGI. J lost 6 bases, V lost 2 bases, and 5 bases had no gene match. CDR3 in DNA: TGTGCCAGCAGTTACGCGACAGGGGGTGGTCAGCCCCAGCATTTT. Amino acid sequence: CASSYATGGGQPQHF.